This T cell receptor beta chain appears in the sequencing data of a study of radiotherapy plus CTLA-4 blockade in lung cancer. The CDR3 has 15 amino acids. V lost 4 bases to trimming and J lost 5 bases; unmatched junction nucleotides: 9. The germline CDR1 and CDR2 sequences are MGHRA and YSYEKL. Study results and limitations: Tumor-origin TCR clones grew in blood after radiotherapy plus ipilimumab.

Profiling relied on immunoSEQ multiplex PCR, and the TCRdb table lists in-frame clones only, not all of them. This table holds around 72,000 clones, more than 75% found once. The table lists this clone with a few counts. Its antigen is unidentified. The material was peripheral blood, obtained from a patient treated with radiotherapy plus ipilimumab. The chain is built from TRBV4-1 and TRBJ1-2; 8 nucleotides align to TRBD1. The receptor's source is a human donor with non-small cell lung cancer who had a complete response to radiotherapy plus ipilimumab. CDR3 loop: CASSLEPDREYGYTF. Written as DNA, the CDR3 is TGCGCCAGCAGCCTTGAACCGGACAGGGAGTATGGCTACACCTTC.